One and the same sample provided the 21 T cell receptor beta chains below, sequenced in a study of T cells in localized non-small cell lung cancer. Sequencing used immunoSEQ multiplex PCR; TCRdb keeps in-frame clones, though not all of them. This sample has about 46,000 clones, with 81% found just once. The sample was peripheral blood mononuclear cells, taken before any cancer treatment. Receptors originate from a man aged 40 to 75 with stage III lung adenocarcinoma.

The chain combines TRBV5-4 with TRBJ1-2; TRBD1 might be the D (5 bases). This CDR3 has 14 residues. Germline CDR1 SGHNT, CDR2 YYREEE (reference sequence). Deletions cut 4 bases from V and 4 bases from J, with 14 bases between. In DNA form, the CDR3 reads TGTGCCAGCAGCCCCTCTGGGGACCGCTATGGCTACACCTTC. Amino acid sequence: CASSPSGDRYGYTF.

The count of this clone is one. The junction departs from germline at one end; a sequencing error may be responsible. The chain joins TRBV11-2 to TRBJ2-3; TRBD1 agrees at 8 bases. The germline CDR1 and CDR2 sequences are SGHAT and FQNNGV. The CDR3 spans 14 residues. The CDR3 spells CASSLEYQGAEKYF. Here the CDR3 DNA reads TGTGCCAGCAGCCTAGAGTATCAGGGGGCCGAAAAGTATTTT. Supplemented by reference TRBV11-2 and TRBJ2-3, the full variable domain reads EAGVAQSPRYKIIEKRQSVAFWCNPISGHATLYWYQQILGQGPKLLIQFQNNGVVDDSQLPKDRFSAERLKGVDSTLKIQPAKLEDSAVYLCASSLEYQGAEKYFGPGTRLTVL.

V is TRBV5-1 and J is TRBJ2-2, with a weak D call TRBD2 (6 bases). Germline-derived CDR1 and CDR2 are SGHRS and YFSETQ. Trimming pared 0 bases from V and 5 bases from J, leaving 20 bases between. This CDR3 comprises 18 residues. The CDR3 reads CASSLGLKGLAGTGELFF. The CDR3 nucleotides are TGCGCCAGCAGCTTGGGCCTCAAGGGACTGGCAGGGACCGGGGAGCTGTTTTTT. The whole variable domain, remainder taken from reference TRBV5-1 and TRBJ2-2, is KAGVTQTPRYLIKTRGQQVTLSCSPISGHRSVSWYQQTPGQGLQFLFEYFSETQRNKGNFPGRFSGRQFSNSRSEMNVSTLELGDSALYLCASSLGLKGLAGTGELFFGEGSRLTVL.

V is TRBV15 and J is TRBJ1-6; 9 nucleotides line up with TRBD1. V dropped 3 bases and J dropped 7; count of bases not matched to a gene: 1. The CDR3 loop spans 14 amino acids. The V gene's germline CDR1 is LNHNV and CDR2 YYDKDF (reference sequence). The CDR3 sequence is CATSRDRGNSPLHF. The CDR3 DNA follows: TGTGCCACCAGCAGGGACAGGGGAAATTCACCCCTCCACTTT.

The rearrangement uses TRBV7-3 and TRBJ2-5, with 8 bases matching TRBD2. In germline, CDR1 is SGHTA, CDR2 FQGTGA. The CDR3 length is 15 residues. Trimming removed 5 bases from V and 2 bases from J; junction bases left unmatched: 7. This CDR3 is CASSPYGGAQETQYF. DNA of the CDR3: TGTGCCAGCAGCCCCTACGGGGGGGCTCAAGAGACCCAGTACTTC.

This chain links TRBV27 with TRBJ1-1, with 7 nucleotides matching TRBD1. V was pared by 8 bases and J by 2 bases, with 17 bases of the junction left unmatched. This CDR3 contains 17 residues. CDR1 and CDR2 from the germline V gene are MNHEY and SMNVEV (reference sequence). The CDR3 DNA sequence: TGTGCCAGCCGAACCGAAACACAACAGGGGAGAAACACTGAAGCTTTCTTT. It translates to CASRTETQQGRNTEAFF.

This chain joins TRBV9 and TRBJ1-1, with D possibly being TRBD1 (6 bases). The CDR3 sequence is 15 residues long. CDR1 and CDR2 from the germline V gene are SGDLS and YYNGEE. Trimming removed 6 bases at V and 1 base at J, with 16 bases between. Here the CDR3 reads CASTPGGLENTEAFF. The CDR3, as DNA: TGTGCCAGCACCCCCGGGGGGCTGGAGAACACTGAAGCTTTCTTT.

V is TRBV2 and J is TRBJ2-1; D gene uncertain. This CDR3 region has 15 residues. The V gene lost 1 base and the J gene lost 2 bases, with 9 bases spanning the gap. The germline V gene has CDR1 SNHLY and CDR2 FYNNEI. The CDR3 sequence is CASSEDLSTYNEQFF. The DNA of the CDR3 is TGTGCCAGCAGTGAAGACCTTTCTACCTACAATGAGCAGTTCTTC.

The chain carries TRBV5-1 and TRBJ2-1; D is possibly TRBD2 (5 bases). Per germline, CDR1 SGHRS and CDR2 YFSETQ. The V gene lost 4 bases and the J gene lost 0 bases, with 26 bases spanning the gap. The CDR3 runs to 20 residues. Here the CDR3 DNA reads TGCGCCAGCAGCCACGGACGGGCGCGATTGGGAGTGAGCTCCTACAATGAGCAGTTCTTC. Translation gives CASSHGRARLGVSSYNEQFF.

V gene TRBV18 combines with J gene TRBJ1-5, with 8 bases identical to TRBD1. Germline V gene data show CDR1 as KGHSH and CDR2 as LQKENI. With 0 bases clipped from V and 0 bases from J, the junction kept 1 base outside the gene matches. The CDR3 extends over 16 amino acids. CDR3 region: CASSPPGTGSNQPQHF. Here the CDR3 DNA reads TGTGCCAGCTCACCACCAGGGACAGGTAGCAATCAGCCCCAGCATTTT.

Here the CDR3 DNA reads TGTGCCAGCAGTGAAGGGCGGGGCAGGACCTATGGCTACACCTTC. This translates into CASSEGRGRTYGYTF. V and J are TRBV6-1 and TRBJ1-2; TRBD1 might be the D (5 bases). V gave up 1 base and J gave up 4 bases, with 13 bases separating them. CDR1 and CDR2 from the germline V gene are MNHNS and SASEGT. The CDR3 length is 15 residues.

This rearrangement joins TRBV11-3 to TRBJ2-7; D may be TRBD1 (6 bases). CDR3 length: 14 amino acids. CDR1 SGHNT and CDR2 YENEEA come from the germline V gene. V was shortened by 6 bases and J by 0 bases, with 12 bases between the two germline ends. The CDR3 sequence is CASSRTGSSYEQYF. In DNA, the CDR3 is TGTGCCAGCAGTCGTACAGGGAGCTCCTACGAGCAGTACTTC.

This clone was counted a few times. V usage is TRBV5-1 and J usage is TRBJ2-1, with TRBD1 identical over 7 bases. The CDR3 loop spans 13 amino acids. V dropped 5 bases and J dropped 4; count of bases not matched to a gene: 3. Germline CDR1 is SGHRS and CDR2 is YFSETQ. Written as DNA, the CDR3 is TGCGCCAGCAGTTCGACAGGGTACAATGAGCAGTTCTTC. It is translated as CASSSTGYNEQFF.

This clone has only one observation. The rearrangement joins TRBV5-5 to TRBJ1-1; weak D call: TRBD1 (5 bases). Looked up from germline, CDR1 is SGHKS and CDR2 is YYEKEE (reference sequence). V dropped 7 bases and J dropped 3 bases, with 16 bases sitting between them. This CDR3 comprises 14 residues. The CDR3 DNA reads TGTGCCAGCGGATCCGGGACGGCCTACACTGAAGCTTTCTTT. It yields the protein CASGSGTAYTEAFF.

CDR3 coding DNA: TGTGCCAGCAGCTTAGCGCATCAATTGGAGACCCAGTACTTC. Translating gives CASSLAHQLETQYF. The chain is built from TRBV7-2 and TRBJ2-5; no reliable D call. V was clipped by 0 bases and J by 5 bases, with 10 bases between them. This CDR3 has 14 residues. Germline V gene data show CDR1 as SGHTA and CDR2 as FQGNSA.

The CDR3 DNA follows: TGTGCCAGTCTAAGAAGGGCAGGGCCTAATTCACCCCTCCACTTT. This translates into CASLRRAGPNSPLHF. The rearrangement links TRBV6-5 to TRBJ1-6, with TRBD1 as a possible D gene (5 bases). The germline gives CDR1 MNHEY, CDR2 SVGAGI. The CDR3 covers 15 residues. With 9 bases removed from V and 6 bases from J, the gap between germline ends came to 18 bases.

CDR3 sequence reads: CASSDRRGRARAGANVLTF. The CDR3 DNA reads as TGTGCCAGCAGCGACCGGCGGGGCAGGGCAAGGGCTGGGGCCAACGTCCTGACTTTC. J is TRBJ2-6 and V is TRBV11-2, with D possibly matching TRBD2 (6 bases). This CDR3 has 19 residues. V was clipped by 5 bases and J by 2 bases, with 22 bases between them. Looked up from germline, CDR1 is SGHAT and CDR2 is FQNNGV.

The chain combines TRBV21-1 with TRBJ1-5; the table's D call, TRBD1, was not checked against the DNA. TRBV21-1 is flagged as a pseudogene. The CDR3 is 18 residues long. For the CDR3, the DNA is TGTGCCAGCAGCAGAGAAGAGTCAGGGGGCGCCCGAAATCAGCCCCAGCATTTT. This translates into CASSREESGGARNQPQHF.

J is TRBJ2-1 and V is TRBV11-2; D perhaps matches TRBD1 (6 bases). The CDR3 totals 19 residues. Germline CDR1 reads SGHAT; CDR2 reads FQNNGV. V was trimmed by 5 bases and J by 0 bases, leaving 23 bases between them. The CDR3: CASSQPNYRDGFSYNEQFF. The CDR3 nucleotides read TGTGCCAGCAGCCAGCCAAATTACAGGGACGGGTTCTCCTACAATGAGCAGTTCTTC.

The chain employs TRBV6-5 and TRBJ1-1, with D possibly being TRBD1 (6 bases). Germline V gene data show CDR1 as MNHEY and CDR2 as SVGAGI. The ends were cut back, 10 bases at V and 1 base at J, with 16 bases in the middle. The CDR3 length is 14 residues. The chain's CDR3 is CATRTLGQNTEAFF. The CDR3 bases are TGTGCCACCCGTACCCTGGGACAGAACACTGAAGCTTTCTTT.

The rearrangement uses TRBV4-2 and TRBJ2-5; D is unclear. Germline CDR1 and CDR2: LGHNA and YNFKEQ. This CDR3 is 14 amino acids long. V dropped 5 bases and J dropped 1 base, with 11 bases sitting between them. The CDR3 region is CASSSRSTQETQYF. The CDR3 nucleotides are TGTGCCAGCAGCTCCCGGTCTACCCAAGAGACCCAGTACTTC.